Shown below are 27 T cell receptor beta chains from a single sample sequenced in a study of PD-1 blockade in classical Hodgkin lymphoma. Here immunoSEQ multiplex PCR was the method, and the copy in TCRdb shows in-frame clones only, minus some. The table shows some 96,000 clones, with roughly 88% occurring only once. Following autologous stem cell transplantation, relapse occurred in every patient, and exposure to brentuximab vedotin varied. Specimen: peripheral blood mononuclear cells (PBMCs), collected at baseline. The receptors shown here come from a human donor with classical Hodgkin lymphoma.

This clone is medium-sized in the sample. The chain couples TRBV9 to TRBJ2-1; TRBD2 might be the D (5 bases). With 3 bases removed from V and 0 bases from J, the gap between germline ends came to 7 bases. This CDR3 region has 14 residues. Germline lookup yields CDR1 SGDLS and CDR2 YYNGEE. DNA of the CDR3: TGTGCCAGCAGCGCCCGGGACTCCTACAATGAGCAGTTCTTC. It yields the protein CASSARDSYNEQFF.

The J gene is TRBJ2-7, the V gene TRBV27, with TRBD2 as a possible D gene (6 bases). Germline V gene data show CDR1 as MNHEY and CDR2 as SMNVEV (reference sequence). Between the trimmed V and J ends, which lost 7 bases and 2 bases, there was a span of 30 bases. This CDR3 has 19 residues. CDR3 coding DNA: TGTGCCAGCACCAGTAACCCCCCCGGGAGTCGATCGGAGGCCTACGAGCAGTACTTC. Translation gives CASTSNPPGSRSEAYEQYF.

This chain connects TRBV7-2 to TRBJ2-1; 8 bases line up with TRBD2. There are 16 residues in the CDR3. V gave up 5 bases and J gave up 0 bases; unmatched junction bases: 6. Germline lookup yields CDR1 SGHTA and CDR2 FQGNSA. The chain's CDR3 is CASSPTGGTSYNEQFF. Written as DNA, the CDR3 is TGTGCCAGCAGCCCCACGGGAGGGACCTCCTACAATGAGCAGTTCTTC.

The chain joins TRBV5-4 to TRBJ2-7; 9 bases are shared with TRBD1. CDR1 SGHNT and CDR2 YYREEE come from the germline V gene (reference sequence). This CDR3 contains 16 residues. Trimming removed 0 bases from V and 0 bases from J; junction bases left unmatched: 4. CDR3 loop: CASSLDPTGGSYEQYF. As DNA, the CDR3 is TGTGCCAGCAGCTTGGATCCGACAGGGGGCTCCTACGAGCAGTACTTC. Looking up the rest from reference TRBV5-4 and TRBJ2-7 gives the full variable domain: ETGVTQSPTHLIKTRGQQVTLRCSSQSGHNTVSWYQQALGQGPQFIFQYYREEENGRGNFPPRFSGLQFPNYSSELNVNALELDDSALYLCASSLDPTGGSYEQYFGPGTRLTVT.

The chain carries TRBV4-1 and TRBJ2-4; D unclear. The CDR3 has 12 amino acids. Germline-derived CDR1 and CDR2 are MGHRA and YSYEKL. V was trimmed by 9 bases and J by 0 bases, leaving 6 bases between them. The CDR3 DNA is TGCGCCAGTCTTCTAGCCAAAAACATTCAGTACTTC. This gives the protein CASLLAKNIQYF.

The chain uses TRBV10-3 and TRBJ1-6; no reliable D call. The CDR3 spans 14 residues. Germline V gene lookup returns CDR1 ENHRY and CDR2 SYGVKD. V shed 3 bases and J shed 7 bases, with 10 bases lying between them. In DNA form, the CDR3 reads TGTGCCATCAGTGAAAACCCTGAAAATTCACCCCTCCACTTT. Its translation is CAISENPENSPLHF.

This chain joins TRBV5-1 and TRBJ2-5; 7 nucleotides match TRBD2. The CDR3 totals 15 residues. The V gene's germline CDR1 is SGHRS and CDR2 YFSETQ. Trimming took 0 bases from V and 5 from J; bases not matched to a gene: 7. The CDR3 DNA is TGCGCCAGCAGCTTGGGGACTAGTGGTGTGGAGACCCAGTACTTC. Translation gives CASSLGTSGVETQYF.

The chain has TRBV10-1 and TRBJ2-3; D unclear. With 2 bases removed from V and 6 bases from J, the gap between germline ends came to 9 bases. Looked up from germline, CDR1 is WNHNN and CDR2 is SYGVQD (reference sequence). This CDR3 spans 13 amino acids. The CDR3 here is CASSEGSADTQYF. Written as DNA, the CDR3 is TGCGCCAGCAGTGAGGGTAGTGCGGATACGCAGTATTTT.

Note on this clone: The same CDR3 arises from other DNA sequences in this sample as well. The chain uses TRBV10-3 and TRBJ2-7; unclear D gene. This CDR3 spans 12 amino acids. Looked up from germline, CDR1 is ENHRY and CDR2 is SYGVKD. V lost 6 bases, J lost 0 bases, and 6 bases lay in between. DNA of the CDR3: TGTGCCATCAGAGGCGACTCCTACGAGCAGTACTTC. Residues: CAIRGDSYEQYF.

The chain links TRBV7-7 to TRBJ2-7, with 8 bases that match TRBD1. V was clipped by 5 bases and J by 5 bases; unmatched bases: 5. The CDR3 totals 13 residues. Germline V gene lookup returns CDR1 SSHAT and CDR2 FNYEAQ (reference sequence). CDR3 in DNA: TGTGCCAGCAGCCCCGGACAGGGTAACGAGCAGTACTTC. Its translation: CASSPGQGNEQYF. Filled out from reference TRBV7-7 and TRBJ2-7, the complete variable domain reads GAGVSQSPRYKVTKRGQDVTLRCDPISSHATLYWYQQALGQGPEFLTYFNYEAQPDKSGLPSDRFSAERPEGSISTLTIQRTEQRDSAMYRCASSPGQGNEQYFGPGTRLTVT.

The chain uses TRBV6-5 and TRBJ1-1, with D perhaps TRBD1 (6 bases). V dropped 5 bases and J dropped 3 bases, with 16 bases sitting between them. This CDR3 has 15 amino acids. Germline CDR1 and CDR2: MNHEY and SVGAGI. The CDR3: CASSPYRVRDTEAFF. CDR3 sequence (DNA): TGTGCCAGCAGTCCATACAGGGTTAGGGACACTGAAGCTTTCTTT.

J is TRBJ2-7 and V is TRBV21-1; the table gives TRBD2 as D, unverified against the DNA. TRBV21-1 is reported as a pseudogene. The CDR3 is 14 amino acids. This CDR3 reads CASSIQKAGDEQYF. The CDR3 DNA is TGTGCCAGCAGCATCCAAAAAGCGGGAGACGAGCAGTACTTC.

The rearrangement joins TRBV25-1 to TRBJ2-2; possible D gene TRBD2, 6 bases. The CDR3 is 14 residues long. The V gene's germline CDR1 is MGHDK and CDR2 SYGVNS. The V gene lost 11 bases and the J gene lost 6 bases, with 19 bases spanning the gap. This chain's CDR3 is CASGGGGKAGELFF. The CDR3 region has the DNA TGTGCCTCAGGTGGGGGAGGAAAGGCCGGGGAGCTGTTTTTT.

The chain recombines TRBV6-1 with TRBJ1-2, with 7 bases fitting TRBD1. The CDR3 contains 15 residues. Germline CDR1 is MNHNS and CDR2 is SASEGT. V shed 0 bases and J 4 bases; nucleotides not matched to a gene: 5. This chain's CDR3 is CASSEAIDRVYGYTF. CDR3 nucleotides: TGTGCCAGCAGTGAAGCGATAGACAGGGTCTATGGCTACACCTTC.

The chain has TRBV4-2 and TRBJ2-1, with D perhaps TRBD2 (5 bases). V lost 1 base, J lost 4 bases, and 14 bases lay in between. CDR1 and CDR2 from the germline V gene are LGHNA and YNFKEQ. The CDR3 runs to 16 residues. In nucleotides, the CDR3 is TGTGCCAGCAGCCAAGTAGCGAGCGGCCTTTACAATGAGCAGTTCTTC. Amino acids: CASSQVASGLYNEQFF.

This chain connects TRBV5-1 to TRBJ2-1, with TRBD2 matching over 9 bases. V shed 3 bases, J shed 0 bases, and the junction held 1 base outside the gene matches. The CDR3 is made up of 15 amino acids. Germline assignment: CDR1 SGHRS and CDR2 YFSETQ. The CDR3 is CASSYSGSSYNEQFF. The CDR3 nucleotides read TGCGCCAGCAGCTATAGCGGGAGCTCCTACAATGAGCAGTTCTTC. Based on the CDR3 plus reference TRBV5-1 and TRBJ2-1, the full variable domain is KAGVTQTPRYLIKTRGQQVTLSCSPISGHRSVSWYQQTPGQGLQFLFEYFSETQRNKGNFPGRFSGRQFSNSRSEMNVSTLELGDSALYLCASSYSGSSYNEQFFGPGTRLTVL.

The chain recombines TRBV14 with TRBJ2-1; D uncertain. V lost 2 bases and J lost 4, with 12 bases in between. The V gene's germline CDR1 is SGHDN and CDR2 FVKESK. The CDR3 consists of 15 residues. The DNA of the CDR3 is TGTGCCAGCAGCCAAACCATGGACGTTTACAATGAGCAGTTCTTC. It encodes CASSQTMDVYNEQFF.

This clone was seen more than once but under ten times. The rearrangement links TRBV7-9 to TRBJ2-3; 7 nucleotides match TRBD2. Germline V gene data show CDR1 as SEHNR and CDR2 as FQNEAQ (reference sequence). Trimming removed 11 bases from V and 4 bases from J; junction bases left unmatched: 3. The length of the CDR3 is 11 residues. CDR3 nucleotides: TGTGCCCATGGGGGGGCAGATACGCAGTATTTT. Its protein product is CAHGGADTQYF.

The V and J genes are TRBV19 and TRBJ1-2; D remains unclear. CDR3 size: 12 residues. The germline V and J ends were trimmed by 9 bases and 7 bases, with 15 bases remaining between them. The germline V gene has CDR1 LNHDA and CDR2 SQIVND (reference sequence). DNA for the CDR3: TGTGCCAGCGAACTGAACCGAGGTGGCTACACCTTC. It yields the protein CASELNRGGYTF.

In this sample, this clone turned up a few times. The chain recombines TRBV4-3 with TRBJ2-1, with TRBD2 matching 10 bases. In germline, CDR1 is LGHNA, CDR2 YSLEER. The CDR3 runs to 15 residues. V gave up 1 base and J gave up 7 bases; unmatched junction bases: 4. The CDR3 sequence: CASSQAGAGGNEQFF. For the CDR3, the DNA is TGCGCCAGCAGCCAAGCAGGAGCGGGAGGGAATGAGCAGTTCTTC.

The chain links TRBV9 to TRBJ1-2; 7 bases match TRBD1. The CDR3 contains 15 residues. Per the germline V gene, CDR1 is SGDLS and CDR2 is YYNGEE. With V trimmed by 5 bases and J by 0 bases, 7 bases remained unmatched. The CDR3 here is CASRKGQAPNYGYTF. For the CDR3, the DNA is TGTGCCAGCAGAAAAGGACAGGCTCCTAACTATGGCTACACCTTC.

V is TRBV7-7 and J is TRBJ2-5, with no clear D. Trimming took 2 bases from V and 5 from J, leaving 9 bases between them. The germline gives CDR1 SSHAT, CDR2 FNYEAQ (reference sequence). This CDR3 spans 13 amino acids. The CDR3 sequence: CASSLQTWETQYF. DNA for the CDR3: TGTGCCAGCAGCTTACAAACATGGGAGACCCAGTACTTC.

The rearrangement uses TRBV11-2 and TRBJ2-1, with TRBD2 identical over 8 bases. This CDR3 comprises 11 residues. J gave up 9 bases and V 5 bases, and 0 bases lay outside the gene matches. Germline CDR1 SGHAT, CDR2 FQNNGV. CDR3 sequence reads: CASSTSGEQFF. DNA for the CDR3: TGTGCCAGCAGCACTAGCGGTGAGCAGTTCTTC.

The chain uses TRBV19 and TRBJ2-2, with 14 bases fitting TRBD2. J lost 4 bases, V lost 5 bases, and 9 bases had no gene match. The CDR3 consists of 18 residues. The V gene's germline CDR1 is LNHDA and CDR2 SQIVND (reference sequence). CDR3 nucleotide sequence: TGTGCCAGTAGTTCAAGACTAGCGGGAGGGCCCGGCACCGGGGAGCTGTTTTTT. This gives the protein CASSSRLAGGPGTGELFF.

This clone was counted a few times. This rearrangement joins TRBV6-4 to TRBJ2-1; D is ambiguous. Germline CDR1 and CDR2: MRHNA and SNTAGT. This CDR3 has 12 amino acids. V gave up 8 bases and J gave up 7 bases, with 12 bases separating them. CDR3 nucleotides: TGTGCCAGCCCCCGACTCGGTAATGAGCAGTTCTTC. Translation gives CASPRLGNEQFF.

In this sample, this clone turned up once. CDR3 loop: CASSPDRGLGQPQHF. Here the CDR3 DNA reads TGTGCCAGCAGTCCTGACAGGGGGTTAGGTCAGCCCCAGCATTTT. The V and J genes are TRBV6-6 and TRBJ1-5; 9 bases align to TRBD1. This CDR3 has 15 amino acids. Germline CDR1 reads MNHNY; CDR2 reads SVGAGI (reference sequence). V was pared by 5 bases and J by 6 bases, with 8 bases of the junction left unmatched.

J is TRBJ2-5 and V is TRBV9, with D unclear. CDR1 SGDLS and CDR2 YYNGEE come from the germline V gene. Deletions cut 0 bases from V and 7 bases from J, with 7 bases between. This CDR3 is 12 amino acids long. CDR3 nucleotide sequence: TGTGCCAGCAGCGTAGGGGATGGGACCCAGTACTTC. As protein: CASSVGDGTQYF.